Listed below are T cell receptor beta chains from one sample, sequenced in a study of blood T cell repertoires in COVID-19. Assay: immunoSEQ multiplex PCR; the TCRdb copy retains only in-frame clones and omits some. The sample records approximately 210,000 clones, about 91% being singletons. Sequenced material: peripheral blood. The receptors come from a woman aged 40 to 50 with acute or convalescent COVID-19. Each CDR3 is given with its conserved first and last residue. Fields, in order: D gene, clone size, J gene, V gene, CDR3 DNA, CDR3 protein. D genes are given only for firm matches. The listing skips clone size in some rows; elsewhere it reads once, few, many or a size class.

D gene: .; clone size: .; J gene: TRBJ1-5; V gene: TRBV28; CDR3 DNA: TGTGCCAGCAACAAAAGGGGAAGGGGGTTCAATCAGCCCCAGCATTTT; CDR3 protein: CASNKRGRGFNQPQHF
D gene: TRBD2; clone size: few; J gene: TRBJ2-2; V gene: TRBV5-4; CDR3 DNA: TGTGCCAGCAGCTTGGGAATCCGGGGGGCGAACACCGGGGAGCTGTTTTTT; CDR3 protein: CASSLGIRGANTGELFF
D gene: TRBD1; clone size: .; J gene: TRBJ1-2; V gene: TRBV15; CDR3 DNA: TGTGCCACCAGCAGAGAGGCAGGGGGGCTGAATGGCTACACCTTC; CDR3 protein: CATSREAGGLNGYTF
D gene: TRBD1; clone size: .; J gene: TRBJ1-2; V gene: TRBV19; CDR3 DNA: TGTGCCAGTAACTTCGGAACAGGGGGCTATGGCTACACCTTC; CDR3 protein: CASNFGTGGYGYTF
D gene: TRBD1; clone size: .; J gene: TRBJ1-1; V gene: TRBV20-1; CDR3 DNA: TGCAGTGCGAGGGACAGCTCTGAAGCTTTCTTT; CDR3 protein: CSARDSSEAFF
D gene: TRBD2; clone size: .; J gene: TRBJ2-2; V gene: TRBV9; CDR3 DNA: TGTGCCAGCAGCGTCCCTCTAGCGGGGGCGCTGTTTTTT; CDR3 protein: CASSVPLAGALFF
D gene: .; clone size: .; J gene: TRBJ2-3; V gene: TRBV10-3; CDR3 DNA: TGTGCCATCAGTGGGATGGGGCGGGGACCCACAGATACGCAGTATTTT; CDR3 protein: CAISGMGRGPTDTQYF
D gene: TRBD1; clone size: .; J gene: TRBJ1-1; V gene: TRBV3-1/TRBV3-2; CDR3 DNA: TGTGCCAGCAGCCAACCGGACAGGGGGGACGTGGCTTTCTTT; CDR3 protein: CASSQPDRGDVAFF
D gene: .; clone size: .; J gene: TRBJ2-1; V gene: TRBV7-2; CDR3 DNA: TGTGCCAGCTTCCAGGACAGCGAGCAGTTCTTC; CDR3 protein: CASFQDSEQFF
D gene: .; clone size: .; J gene: TRBJ1-5; V gene: TRBV27; CDR3 DNA: TGTGCCAGCAGTTGGGGAGGGAATCAGCCCCAGCATTTT; CDR3 protein: CASSWGGNQPQHF
D gene: .; clone size: .; J gene: TRBJ2-6; V gene: TRBV24-1; CDR3 DNA: TGTGCCACCAGTGACCCCCTGTCGGGGGGGGCCAACGTCCTGACTTTC; CDR3 protein: CATSDPLSGGANVLTF
D gene: .; clone size: .; J gene: TRBJ1-1; V gene: TRBV10-3; CDR3 DNA: TGTGCCATCAGTGACTATCGGGTTCACACTGAAGCTTTCTTT; CDR3 protein: CAISDYRVHTEAFF
D gene: TRBD1; clone size: .; J gene: TRBJ1-1; V gene: TRBV5-6; CDR3 DNA: TGTGCCAGCAGCTTGGCCCGGCGAGGGACAGGAGCCACTGAAGCTTTCTTT; CDR3 protein: CASSLARRGTGATEAFF
D gene: .; clone size: .; J gene: TRBJ2-3; V gene: TRBV6-2/TRBV6-3; CDR3 DNA: TGTGCCAGCAGTCGCTACACAGATACGCAGTATTTT; CDR3 protein: CASSRYTDTQYF
D gene: TRBD1; clone size: .; J gene: TRBJ1-1; V gene: TRBV27; CDR3 DNA: TGTGCCAGCAGTCCGGGGACAGCCGACACTGAAGCTTTCTTT; CDR3 protein: CASSPGTADTEAFF
D gene: .; clone size: .; J gene: TRBJ2-5; V gene: TRBV7-2; CDR3 DNA: TGTGCCAGCAGCCTAAGCAGGCAAGAGACCCAGTACTTC; CDR3 protein: CASSLSRQETQYF
D gene: TRBD2; clone size: .; J gene: TRBJ2-3; V gene: TRBV7-9; CDR3 DNA: TGTGCCAGCAGCTTTAAGATTCGACTAGCGGGGGAGACAGATACGCAGTATTTT; CDR3 protein: CASSFKIRLAGETDTQYF
D gene: .; clone size: .; J gene: TRBJ1-1; V gene: TRBV5-1; CDR3 DNA: TGCGCCAGCAGCCCATGGGGCTCGAACACTGAAGCTTTCTTT; CDR3 protein: CASSPWGSNTEAFF
D gene: .; clone size: .; J gene: TRBJ1-2; V gene: TRBV5-4; CDR3 DNA: TGTGCCAGCGGCGGGGGGGGCGGAATCTATGGCTACACCTTC; CDR3 protein: CASGGGGGIYGYTF
D gene: .; clone size: .; J gene: TRBJ2-2; V gene: TRBV7-8; CDR3 DNA: TGTGCCATACAGGGCATAGCCGGGGAGCTGTTTTTT; CDR3 protein: CAIQGIAGELFF
D gene: .; clone size: .; J gene: TRBJ2-1; V gene: TRBV27; CDR3 DNA: TGTGCCAGCAGCCCATCATACGGCAATGAGCAGTTCTTC; CDR3 protein: CASSPSYGNEQFF
D gene: TRBD1; clone size: .; J gene: TRBJ1-2; V gene: TRBV5-4; CDR3 DNA: TGTGCCAGCAGATCGGGACAGGGGCGAAACTATGGCTACACCTTC; CDR3 protein: CASRSGQGRNYGYTF
D gene: .; clone size: .; J gene: TRBJ2-5; V gene: TRBV2; CDR3 DNA: TGTGCCAGCAGTCAACGGAGAATCCAAGAGACCCAGTACTTC; CDR3 protein: CASSQRRIQETQYF
D gene: .; clone size: .; J gene: TRBJ2-5; V gene: TRBV18; CDR3 DNA: TGTGCCAGCTCACCTAACAGGGCCCAGGAGACCCAGTACTTC; CDR3 protein: CASSPNRAQETQYF
D gene: TRBD2; clone size: .; J gene: TRBJ2-1; V gene: TRBV7-6; CDR3 DNA: TGTGCCAGCAGCTCCCCTGATGCAGCGGGGACGAGCTCCTACAATGAGCAGTTCTTC; CDR3 protein: CASSSPDAAGTSSYNEQFF
D gene: TRBD1; clone size: .; J gene: TRBJ1-2; V gene: TRBV29-1; CDR3 DNA: TGCAGCGTTGAAGGGGCCGGGACAGGGGAGGTCTATGGCTACACCTTC; CDR3 protein: CSVEGAGTGEVYGYTF
D gene: .; clone size: .; J gene: TRBJ2-5; V gene: TRBV10-1; CDR3 DNA: TGCGCCAGCTCACCATCAACAGTCGGGACCCAGTACTTC; CDR3 protein: CASSPSTVGTQYF
D gene: TRBD1; clone size: .; J gene: TRBJ1-1; V gene: TRBV5-1; CDR3 DNA: TGCGCCAGCAGCTCTGCAGGGGGGCACACTGAAGCTTTCTTT; CDR3 protein: CASSSAGGHTEAFF
D gene: .; clone size: .; J gene: TRBJ1-5; V gene: TRBV5-1; CDR3 DNA: TGCGCCAGCAGCCTACGACTCGATCAGCCCCAGCATTTT; CDR3 protein: CASSLRLDQPQHF
D gene: .; clone size: .; J gene: TRBJ2-1; V gene: TRBV5-4; CDR3 DNA: TGTGCCAGCAGCTTGGAACTGCCGAATGAGCAGTTCTTC; CDR3 protein: CASSLELPNEQFF
D gene: TRBD1; clone size: .; J gene: TRBJ2-1; V gene: TRBV5-1; CDR3 DNA: TGCGCCAGCAGCTTTATGGGGACAGGGAACAATGAGCAGTTCTTC; CDR3 protein: CASSFMGTGNNEQFF
D gene: TRBD2; clone size: .; J gene: TRBJ2-3; V gene: TRBV13; CDR3 DNA: TGTGCCAGCAGCGACCGGGGGGGCGGAAAAGATACGCAGTATTTT; CDR3 protein: CASSDRGGGKDTQYF
D gene: TRBD1; clone size: .; J gene: TRBJ2-2; V gene: TRBV19; CDR3 DNA: TGTGTCAGTAGTCCTTACAGGGGTACCGGGGAGCTGTTTTTT; CDR3 protein: CVSSPYRGTGELFF
D gene: TRBD2; clone size: .; J gene: TRBJ2-1; V gene: TRBV7-2; CDR3 DNA: TGTGCCAGCAGCTTATTCGGCGGGGGTTCCAATGAGCAGTTCTTC; CDR3 protein: CASSLFGGGSNEQFF
D gene: .; clone size: .; J gene: TRBJ1-2; V gene: TRBV6-2/TRBV6-3; CDR3 DNA: TGTGCCAGCAGTTACGAGTCGCACTATGGCTACACCTTC; CDR3 protein: CASSYESHYGYTF
D gene: .; clone size: .; J gene: TRBJ1-1; V gene: TRBV5-1; CDR3 DNA: TGCGCCAGCAGATACAGGGACACTGAAGCTTTCTTT; CDR3 protein: CASRYRDTEAFF
D gene: TRBD2; clone size: .; J gene: TRBJ2-2; V gene: TRBV7-2; CDR3 DNA: TGTGCCAGCAGCCCTAGCGGTCACACCGGGGAGCTGTTTTTT; CDR3 protein: CASSPSGHTGELFF
D gene: .; clone size: .; J gene: TRBJ1-5; V gene: TRBV19; CDR3 DNA: TGTGCCAGTAGTATTGCAACAGCCCTCGGGGGCAATCAGCCCCAGCATTTT; CDR3 protein: CASSIATALGGNQPQHF
D gene: TRBD1; clone size: .; J gene: TRBJ1-2; V gene: TRBV28; CDR3 DNA: TGTGCCAGCAGTCAGGGACAGGGGGGCTATGGCTACACCTTC; CDR3 protein: CASSQGQGGYGYTF
D gene: .; clone size: .; J gene: TRBJ1-3; V gene: TRBV9; CDR3 DNA: TGTGCCAGCAGCGTAGAAGACGCAGGGGCTGGAAACACCATATATTTT; CDR3 protein: CASSVEDAGAGNTIYF
D gene: .; clone size: .; J gene: TRBJ1-2; V gene: TRBV7-9; CDR3 DNA: TGTGCCAGCACGGTCCCGGCGGGGGGCTACACCTTC; CDR3 protein: CASTVPAGGYTF
D gene: .; clone size: .; J gene: TRBJ1-4; V gene: TRBV24-1; CDR3 DNA: TGTGCCACCAGTGACGGGGGGGCGCGTGAAAAACTGTTTTTT; CDR3 protein: CATSDGGAREKLFF
D gene: TRBD1; clone size: .; J gene: TRBJ1-5; V gene: TRBV12-5; CDR3 DNA: TGTGCTAGTGCTTTAGGGGGCAACGATCAGCCCCAGCATTTT; CDR3 protein: CASALGGNDQPQHF
D gene: .; clone size: .; J gene: TRBJ2-1; V gene: TRBV14; CDR3 DNA: TGTGCCAGCAGCCAAGATCGCGACAATGAGCAGTTCTTC; CDR3 protein: CASSQDRDNEQFF
D gene: .; clone size: .; J gene: TRBJ2-1; V gene: TRBV4-1; CDR3 DNA: TGCGCCAGCAGCCAAGGGTTTATTCGGCGGGGCTCCTACAATGAGCAGTTCTTC; CDR3 protein: CASSQGFIRRGSYNEQFF
D gene: .; clone size: .; J gene: TRBJ2-4; V gene: TRBV19; CDR3 DNA: TGTGCCAGTAGTGACACGCCGGGGGACATTCAGTACTTC; CDR3 protein: CASSDTPGDIQYF
D gene: .; clone size: .; J gene: TRBJ1-4; V gene: TRBV27; CDR3 DNA: TGTGCCAGCAGTCCAAGTGTCGGGGATTCTACAACTAATGAAAAACTGTTTTTT; CDR3 protein: CASSPSVGDSTTNEKLFF
D gene: .; clone size: .; J gene: TRBJ2-3; V gene: TRBV29-1; CDR3 DNA: TGCAGCGTTGAAGTCCTGAGCACAGATACGCAGTATTTT; CDR3 protein: CSVEVLSTDTQYF